This T cell receptor beta chain came from a study of blood T cell repertoires in COVID-19. This CDR3 has 14 residues. Germline CDR1 SGHAT, CDR2 FQDESV (reference sequence). Trimming removed 1 base from V and 5 bases from J, with 12 bases in between. Using immunoSEQ multiplex PCR, the repertoire was profiled, and TCRdb retains in-frame clones only, with some absent. The table includes fewer than 250,000 clones, about 83% detected once. Sequencing was carried out using PBMCs or T cells enriched from blood (not recorded which). The clonotype originates from a woman between 45 and 65 years old who had recovered from COVID-19. This chain connects TRBV11-1 to TRBJ2-7; D is perhaps TRBD1 (6 bases). This CDR3 is CASSLVGGFHEQYF. In DNA form, the CDR3 reads TGTGCCAGCAGCTTAGTTGGGGGCTTCCACGAGCAGTACTTC. Filled out from reference TRBV11-1 and TRBJ2-7, the complete variable domain reads EAEVAQSPRYKITEKSQAVAFWCDPISGHATLYWYRQILGQGPELLVQFQDESVVDDSQLPKDRFSAERLKGVDSTLKIQPAELGDSAMYLCASSLVGGFHEQYFGPGTRLTVT.